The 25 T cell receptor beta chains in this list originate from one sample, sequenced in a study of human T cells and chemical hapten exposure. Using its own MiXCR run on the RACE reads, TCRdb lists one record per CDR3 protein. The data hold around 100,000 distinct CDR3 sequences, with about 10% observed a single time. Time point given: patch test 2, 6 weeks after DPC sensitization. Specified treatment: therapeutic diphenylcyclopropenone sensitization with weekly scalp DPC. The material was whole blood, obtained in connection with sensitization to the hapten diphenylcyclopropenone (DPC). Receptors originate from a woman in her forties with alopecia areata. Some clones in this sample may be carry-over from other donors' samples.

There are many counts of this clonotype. CDR3 nucleotides: TGTGCCAGCAGCCACAGATCCCCCTCTCGAGAGCAGTACTTC. This codes for CASSHRSPSREQYF. The J gene is TRBJ2-7, the V gene TRBV5-4; D is undetermined. Trimming took off 4 bases at V and 7 bases at J, with 18 bases between the two ends. Germline assignment: CDR1 SGHNT and CDR2 YYREEE (reference sequence). CDR3 length: 14 residues.

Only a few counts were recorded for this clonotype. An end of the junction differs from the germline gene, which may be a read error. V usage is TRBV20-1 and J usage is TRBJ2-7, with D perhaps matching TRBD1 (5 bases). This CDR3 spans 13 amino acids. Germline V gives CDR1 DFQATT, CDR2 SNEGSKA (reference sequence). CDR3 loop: CSARGHLRDEQYF. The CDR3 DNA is TGCAGTGCCAGAGGACACCTTCGCGACGAGCAGTACTTC.

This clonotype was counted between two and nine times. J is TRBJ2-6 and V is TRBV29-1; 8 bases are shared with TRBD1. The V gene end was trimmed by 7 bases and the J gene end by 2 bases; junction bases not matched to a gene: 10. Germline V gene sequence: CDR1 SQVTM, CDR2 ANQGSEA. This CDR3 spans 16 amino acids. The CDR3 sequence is CSARGQGAPGANVLTF. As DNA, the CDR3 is TGCAGCGCGAGGGGTCAGGGGGCGCCTGGGGCCAACGTCCTGACTTTC.

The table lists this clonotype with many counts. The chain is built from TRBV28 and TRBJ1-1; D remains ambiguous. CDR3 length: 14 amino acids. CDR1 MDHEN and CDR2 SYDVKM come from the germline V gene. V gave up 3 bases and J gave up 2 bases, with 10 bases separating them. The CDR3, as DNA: TGTGCCAGCAGTTTCTTCGGCCGTAACACTGAAGCTTTCTTT. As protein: CASSFFGRNTEAFF.

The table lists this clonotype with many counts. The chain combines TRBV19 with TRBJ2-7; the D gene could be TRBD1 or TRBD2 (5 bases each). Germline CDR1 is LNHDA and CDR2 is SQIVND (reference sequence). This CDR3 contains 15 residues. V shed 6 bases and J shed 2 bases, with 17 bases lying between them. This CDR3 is CASSADRDPPYEQYF. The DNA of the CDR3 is TGTGCCAGTAGCGCCGATAGGGACCCGCCCTACGAGCAGTACTTC.

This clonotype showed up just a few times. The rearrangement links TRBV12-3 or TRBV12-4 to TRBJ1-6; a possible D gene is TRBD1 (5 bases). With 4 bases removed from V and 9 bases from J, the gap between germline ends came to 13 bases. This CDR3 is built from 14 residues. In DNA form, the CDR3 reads TGTGCCAGCAGTTCGACAGACACCCTTTCACCCCTCCACTTT. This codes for CASSSTDTLSPLHF.

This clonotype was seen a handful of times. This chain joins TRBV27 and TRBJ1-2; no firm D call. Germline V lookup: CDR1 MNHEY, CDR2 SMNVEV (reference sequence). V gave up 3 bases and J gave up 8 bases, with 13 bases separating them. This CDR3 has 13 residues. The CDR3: CASSLEGLYGYTF. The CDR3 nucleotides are TGTGCCAGCAGTTTGGAAGGTCTTTACGGCTACACCTTC.

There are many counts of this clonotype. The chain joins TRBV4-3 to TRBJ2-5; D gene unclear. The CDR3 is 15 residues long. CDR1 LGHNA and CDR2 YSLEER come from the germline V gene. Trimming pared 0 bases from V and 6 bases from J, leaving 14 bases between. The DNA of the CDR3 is TGCGCCAGCAGCCAAGACAGAGTGCCCACTCAGACCCAGTACTTC. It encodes CASSQDRVPTQTQYF.

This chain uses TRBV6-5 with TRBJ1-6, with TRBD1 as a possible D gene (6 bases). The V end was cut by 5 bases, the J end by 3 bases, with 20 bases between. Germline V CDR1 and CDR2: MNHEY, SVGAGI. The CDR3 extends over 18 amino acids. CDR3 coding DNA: TGTGCCAGCAGTCGTGCGGTCAGGGGAGGGGTCTATAATTCACCCCTCCACTTT. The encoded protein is CASSRAVRGGVYNSPLHF.

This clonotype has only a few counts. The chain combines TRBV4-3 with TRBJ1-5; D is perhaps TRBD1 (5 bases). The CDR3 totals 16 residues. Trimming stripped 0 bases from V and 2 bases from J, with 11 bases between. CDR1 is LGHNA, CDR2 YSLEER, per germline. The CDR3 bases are TGCGCCAGCAGCCAAGATTGGGGCCTCCGCAATCAGCCCCAGCATTTT. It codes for CASSQDWGLRNQPQHF.

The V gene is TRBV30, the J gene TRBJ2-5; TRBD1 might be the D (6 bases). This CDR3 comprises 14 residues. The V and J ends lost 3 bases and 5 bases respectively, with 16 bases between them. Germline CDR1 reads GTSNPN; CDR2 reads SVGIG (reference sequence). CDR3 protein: CAWRKPQGLETQYF. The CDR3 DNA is TGTGCCTGGAGAAAACCACAGGGTTTGGAGACCCAGTACTTC.

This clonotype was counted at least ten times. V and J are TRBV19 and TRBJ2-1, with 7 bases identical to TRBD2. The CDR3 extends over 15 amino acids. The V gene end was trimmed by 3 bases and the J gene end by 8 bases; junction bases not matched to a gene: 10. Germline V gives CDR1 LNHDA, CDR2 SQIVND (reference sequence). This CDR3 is CASSMAGSRGYEQFF. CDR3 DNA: TGTGCCAGTAGTATGGCAGGATCGCGGGGGTATGAGCAGTTCTTC.

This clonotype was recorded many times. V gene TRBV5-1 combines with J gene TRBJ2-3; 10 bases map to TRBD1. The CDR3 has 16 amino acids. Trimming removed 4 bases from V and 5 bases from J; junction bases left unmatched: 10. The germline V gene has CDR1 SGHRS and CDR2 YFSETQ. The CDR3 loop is CASSRRRQGAIDTQYF. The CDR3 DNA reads TGCGCCAGCAGCCGAAGACGACAGGGGGCTATAGATACGCAGTATTTT. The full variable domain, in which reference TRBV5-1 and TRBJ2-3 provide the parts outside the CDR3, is KAGVTQTPRYLIKTRGQQVTLSCSPISGHRSVSWYQQTPGQGLQFLFEYFSETQRNKGNFPGRFSGRQFSNSRSEMNVSTLELGDSALYLCASSRRRQGAIDTQYFGPGTRLTVL.

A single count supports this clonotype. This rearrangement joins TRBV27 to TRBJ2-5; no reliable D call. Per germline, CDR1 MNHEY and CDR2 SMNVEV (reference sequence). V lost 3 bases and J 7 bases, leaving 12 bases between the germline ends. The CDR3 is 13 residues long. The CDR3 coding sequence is TGTGCCAGCAGTTTTAACCAACTGGGGACCCAGTACTTC. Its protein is CASSFNQLGTQYF.

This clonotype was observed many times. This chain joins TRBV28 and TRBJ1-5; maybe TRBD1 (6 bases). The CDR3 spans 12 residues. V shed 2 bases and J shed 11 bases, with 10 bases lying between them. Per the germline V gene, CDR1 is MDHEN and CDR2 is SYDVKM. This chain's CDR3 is CASSLGGKAQHF. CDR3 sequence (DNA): TGTGCCAGCAGTTTAGGGGGCAAGGCCCAGCATTTT. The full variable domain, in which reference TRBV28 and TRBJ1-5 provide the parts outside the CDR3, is DVKVTQSSRYLVKRTGEKVFLECVQDMDHENMFWYRQDPGLGLRLIYFSYDVKMKEKGDIPEGYSVSREKKERFSLILESASTNQTSMYLCASSLGGKAQHFGDGTRLSIL.

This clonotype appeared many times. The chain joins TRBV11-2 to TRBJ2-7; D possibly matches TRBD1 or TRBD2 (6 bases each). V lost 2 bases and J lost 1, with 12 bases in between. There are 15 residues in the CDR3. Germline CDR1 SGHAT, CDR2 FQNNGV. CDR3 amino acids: CASSLPGGRSYEQYF. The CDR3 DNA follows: TGTGCCAGCAGCTTACCCGGGGGCAGGTCCTACGAGCAGTACTTC.

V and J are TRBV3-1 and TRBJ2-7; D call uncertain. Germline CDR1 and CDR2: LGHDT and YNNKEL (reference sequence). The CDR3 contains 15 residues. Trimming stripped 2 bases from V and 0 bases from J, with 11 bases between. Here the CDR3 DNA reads TGTGCCAGCAGCCAACCCCCGGGCCACTCCTACGAGCAGTACTTC. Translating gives CASSQPPGHSYEQYF.

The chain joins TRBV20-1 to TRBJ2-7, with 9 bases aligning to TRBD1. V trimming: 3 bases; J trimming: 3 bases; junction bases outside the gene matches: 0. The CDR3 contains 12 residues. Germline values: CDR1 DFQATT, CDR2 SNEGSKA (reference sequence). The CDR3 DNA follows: TGCAGTGCTAGGGGACAGGGCTACGAGCAGTACTTC. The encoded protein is CSARGQGYEQYF.

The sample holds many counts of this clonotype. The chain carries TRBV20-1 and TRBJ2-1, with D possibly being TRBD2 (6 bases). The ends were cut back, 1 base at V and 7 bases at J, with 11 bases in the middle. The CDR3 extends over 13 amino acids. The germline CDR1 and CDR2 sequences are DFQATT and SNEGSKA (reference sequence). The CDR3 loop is CSARVAGLNEQFF. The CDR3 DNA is TGCAGTGCTAGAGTTGCGGGATTGAATGAGCAGTTCTTC.

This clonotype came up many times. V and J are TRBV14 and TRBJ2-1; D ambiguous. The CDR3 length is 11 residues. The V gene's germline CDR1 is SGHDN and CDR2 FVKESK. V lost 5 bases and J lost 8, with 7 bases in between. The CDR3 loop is CASSARDEQFF. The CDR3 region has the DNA TGTGCCAGCAGCGCAAGAGATGAGCAGTTCTTC. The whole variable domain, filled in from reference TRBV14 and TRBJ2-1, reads EAGVTQFPSHSVIEKGQTVTLRCDPISGHDNLYWYRRVMGKEIKFLLHFVKESKQDESGMPNNRFLAERTGGTYSTLKVQPAELEDSGVYFCASSARDEQFFGPGTRLTVL.

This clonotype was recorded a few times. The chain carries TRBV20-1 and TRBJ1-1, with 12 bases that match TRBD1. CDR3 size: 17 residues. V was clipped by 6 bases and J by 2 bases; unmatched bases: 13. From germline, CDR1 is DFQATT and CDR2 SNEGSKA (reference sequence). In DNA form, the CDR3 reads TGCAGTGCCATTAACCGGGACAGGGGGCAGTTTAACACTGAAGCTTTCTTT. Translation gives CSAINRDRGQFNTEAFF.

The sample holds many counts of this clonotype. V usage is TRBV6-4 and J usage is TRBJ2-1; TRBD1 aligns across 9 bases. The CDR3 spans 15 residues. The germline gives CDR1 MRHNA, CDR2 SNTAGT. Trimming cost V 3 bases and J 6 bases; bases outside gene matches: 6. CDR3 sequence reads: CASSERDRGFNEQFF. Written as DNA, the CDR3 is TGTGCCAGCAGTGAGCGAGACAGGGGGTTCAATGAGCAGTTCTTC.

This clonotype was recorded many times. The CDR3 DNA reads TGTGCCAGCATGAGAAGGGTGAACGGGGAATACTTC. It yields the protein CASMRRVNGEYF. This rearrangement joins TRBV2 to TRBJ2-7; possible D gene TRBD2, 5 bases. V lost 7 bases, J lost 13 bases, and 20 bases lay in between. The CDR3 covers 12 residues. The germline CDR1 and CDR2 sequences are SNHLY and FYNNEI.

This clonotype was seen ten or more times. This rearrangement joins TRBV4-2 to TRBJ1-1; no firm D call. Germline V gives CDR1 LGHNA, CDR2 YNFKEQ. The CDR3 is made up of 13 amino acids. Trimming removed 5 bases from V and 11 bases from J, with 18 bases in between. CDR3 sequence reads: CASSYGGNPTAFF. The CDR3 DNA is TGTGCCAGCAGCTACGGAGGGAATCCGACCGCTTTCTTT.

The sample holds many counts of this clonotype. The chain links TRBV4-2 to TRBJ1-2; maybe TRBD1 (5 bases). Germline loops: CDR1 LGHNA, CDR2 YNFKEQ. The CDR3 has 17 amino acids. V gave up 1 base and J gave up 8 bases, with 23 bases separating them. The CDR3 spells CASSQATWTPSDGGYTF. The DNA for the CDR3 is TGTGCCAGCAGCCAAGCGACCTGGACACCCTCAGATGGGGGCTACACCTTC.